This section outlines one TCR beta chain sequence together with its context. The antigen remains undetermined. Using immunoSEQ multiplex PCR, the repertoire was profiled, and TCRdb retains in-frame clones only, with some absent. The data contain around 2.1 million clones, approximately 94% of them singletons. The CDR3 has 13 residues. The germline V and J ends were trimmed by 7 bases and 4 bases, with 11 bases remaining between them. CDR1 MNHNS and CDR2 SASEGT come from the germline V gene. This record comes from a study of shared clonotypes between healthy human individuals. Study summary: For every donor, three CD4 naive, three CD4 memory, two CD8 naive and one CD8 memory plates were used.

General study findings and limits: Lower generation probabilities were found for non-shared clonotypes than for those shared by all four donors. Naive CD4 clonotypes were shared across a handful of donors at about 5.3%.

This rearrangement joins TRBV6-1 to TRBJ1-5; D unresolved. Sequencing was done on a sample of naive CD4+ T cells sorted from blood. The sample's subset: CD45RA+ positively selected. The TCR originated in a man aged 18 to 29 in good health. CDR3 sequence reads: CASMRATNQPQHF. The CDR3 DNA reads TGTGCCAGCATGAGGGCCACTAATCAGCCCCAGCATTTT.